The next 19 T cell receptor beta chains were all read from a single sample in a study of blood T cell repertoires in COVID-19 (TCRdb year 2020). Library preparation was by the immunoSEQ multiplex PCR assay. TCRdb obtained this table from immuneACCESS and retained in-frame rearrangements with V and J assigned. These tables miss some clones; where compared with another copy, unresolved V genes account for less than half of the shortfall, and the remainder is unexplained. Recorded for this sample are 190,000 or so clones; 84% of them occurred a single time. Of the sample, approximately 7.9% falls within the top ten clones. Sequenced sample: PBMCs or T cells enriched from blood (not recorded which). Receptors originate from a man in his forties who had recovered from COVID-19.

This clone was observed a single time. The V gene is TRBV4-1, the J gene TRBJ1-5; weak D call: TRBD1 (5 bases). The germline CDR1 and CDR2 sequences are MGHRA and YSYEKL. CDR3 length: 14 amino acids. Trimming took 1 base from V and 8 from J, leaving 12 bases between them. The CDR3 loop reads CASSQAPGGEPQHF. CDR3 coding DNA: TGCGCCAGCAGCCAAGCCCCCGGGGGGGAGCCCCAGCATTTT.

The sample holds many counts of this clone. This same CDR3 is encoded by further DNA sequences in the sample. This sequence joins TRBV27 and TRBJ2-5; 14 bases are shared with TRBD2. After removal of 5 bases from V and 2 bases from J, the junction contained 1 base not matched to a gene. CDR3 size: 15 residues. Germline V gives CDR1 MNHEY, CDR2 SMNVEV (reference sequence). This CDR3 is CASSRLAGGQETQYF. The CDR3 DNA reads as TGTGCCAGCAGTCGACTAGCGGGGGGGCAAGAGACCCAGTACTTC.

CDR3 sequence (DNA): TGTGCCAGCAGGCAGGGGAACTATAATTCACCCCTCCACTTT. Amino acid sequence: CASRQGNYNSPLHF. The V and J genes are TRBV6-5 and TRBJ1-6; D might be TRBD1 (6 bases). V dropped 6 bases and J dropped 3 bases, with 9 bases sitting between them. CDR1 and CDR2 (germline): MNHEY, SVGAGI. The CDR3 spans 14 residues.

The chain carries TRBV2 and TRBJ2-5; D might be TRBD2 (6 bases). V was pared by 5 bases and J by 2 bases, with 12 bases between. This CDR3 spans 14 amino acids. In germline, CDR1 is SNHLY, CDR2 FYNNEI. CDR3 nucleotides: TGTGCCAGCAGTCGAGCGGGCGTTCAAGAGACCCAGTACTTC. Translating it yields CASSRAGVQETQYF. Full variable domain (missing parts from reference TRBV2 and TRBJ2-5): EPEVTQTPSHQVTQMGQEVILRCVPISNHLYFYWYRQILGQKVEFLVSFYNNEISEKSEIFDDQFSVERPDGSNFTLKIRSTKLEDSAMYFCASSRAGVQETQYFGPGTRLLVL.

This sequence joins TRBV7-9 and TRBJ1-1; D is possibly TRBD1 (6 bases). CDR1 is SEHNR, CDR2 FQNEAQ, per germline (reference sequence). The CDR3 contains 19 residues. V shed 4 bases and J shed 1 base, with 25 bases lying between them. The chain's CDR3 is CASSSLGGAPARPNTEAFF. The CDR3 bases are TGTGCCAGCAGCTCCTTGGGGGGGGCACCAGCAAGACCGAACACTGAAGCTTTCTTT.

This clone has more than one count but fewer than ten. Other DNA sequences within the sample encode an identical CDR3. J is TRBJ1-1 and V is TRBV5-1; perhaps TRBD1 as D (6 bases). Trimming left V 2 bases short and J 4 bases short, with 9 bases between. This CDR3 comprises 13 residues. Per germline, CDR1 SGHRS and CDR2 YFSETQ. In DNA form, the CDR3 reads TGCGCCAGCAGCTTACAGGGTACCACTGAAGCTTTCTTT. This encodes CASSLQGTTEAFF.

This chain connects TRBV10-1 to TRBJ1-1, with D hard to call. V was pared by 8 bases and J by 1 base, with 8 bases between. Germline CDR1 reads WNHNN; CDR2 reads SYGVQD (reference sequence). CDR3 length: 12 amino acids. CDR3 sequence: CASGRENTEAFF. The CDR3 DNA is TGCGCCAGCGGGCGAGAGAACACTGAAGCTTTCTTT.

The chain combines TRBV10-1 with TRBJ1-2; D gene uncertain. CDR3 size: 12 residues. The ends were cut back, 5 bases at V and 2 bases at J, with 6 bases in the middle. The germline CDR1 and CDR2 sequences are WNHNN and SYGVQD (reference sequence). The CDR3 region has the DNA TGCGCCAGCAGTAATATGAACTATGGCTACACCTTC. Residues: CASSNMNYGYTF.

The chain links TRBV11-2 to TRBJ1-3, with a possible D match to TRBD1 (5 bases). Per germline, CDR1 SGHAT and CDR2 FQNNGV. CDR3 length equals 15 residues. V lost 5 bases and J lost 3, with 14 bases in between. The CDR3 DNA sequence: TGTGCCAGCAGCGATACGAGGGGAGGTGGAAACACCATATATTTT. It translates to CASSDTRGGGNTIYF.

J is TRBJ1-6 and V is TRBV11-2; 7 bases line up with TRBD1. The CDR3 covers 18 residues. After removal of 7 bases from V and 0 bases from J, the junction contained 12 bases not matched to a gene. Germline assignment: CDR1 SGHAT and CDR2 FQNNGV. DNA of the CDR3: TGTGCCAGCAAAGCGGCCAGGGGGTTCGGCTCCTATAATTCACCCCTCCACTTT. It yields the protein CASKAARGFGSYNSPLHF.

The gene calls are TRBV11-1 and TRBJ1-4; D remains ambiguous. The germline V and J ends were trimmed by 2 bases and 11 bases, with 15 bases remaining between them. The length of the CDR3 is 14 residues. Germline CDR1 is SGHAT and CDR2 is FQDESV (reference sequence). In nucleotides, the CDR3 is TGTGCCAGCAGCTTACACGGTCCCGGTTGGAAACTGTTTTTT. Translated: CASSLHGPGWKLFF.

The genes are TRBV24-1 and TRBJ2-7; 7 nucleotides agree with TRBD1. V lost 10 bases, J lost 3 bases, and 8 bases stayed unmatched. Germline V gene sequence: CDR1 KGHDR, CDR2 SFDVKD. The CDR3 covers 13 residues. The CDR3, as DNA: TGTGCCACTCGAGGGGGCTTTTACTACGAGCAGTACTTC. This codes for CATRGGFYYEQYF.

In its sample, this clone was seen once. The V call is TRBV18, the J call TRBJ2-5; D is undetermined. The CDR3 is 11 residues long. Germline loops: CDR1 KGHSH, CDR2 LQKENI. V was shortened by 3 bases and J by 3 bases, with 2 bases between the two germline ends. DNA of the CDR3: TGTGCCAGCTCACCCAAAGAGACCCAGTACTTC. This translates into CASSPKETQYF.

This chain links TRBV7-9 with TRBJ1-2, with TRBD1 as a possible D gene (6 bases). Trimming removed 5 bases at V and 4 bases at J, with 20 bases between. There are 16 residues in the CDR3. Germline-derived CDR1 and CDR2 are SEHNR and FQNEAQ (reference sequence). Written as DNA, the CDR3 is TGTGCCAGCAGCCACCCGACCGGGGGGGCGATCTATGGCTACACCTTC. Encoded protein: CASSHPTGGAIYGYTF. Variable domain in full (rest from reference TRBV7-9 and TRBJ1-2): DTGVSQNPRHKITKRGQNVTFRCDPISEHNRLYWYRQTLGQGPEFLTYFQNEAQLEKSRLLSDRFSAERPKGSFSTLEIQRTEQGDSAMYLCASSHPTGGAIYGYTFGSGTRLTVV.

The CDR3 spells CASSPGQGSYGYTF. Written as DNA, the CDR3 is TGCGCCAGCAGCCCGGGACAGGGCTCCTATGGCTACACCTTC. The rearrangement links TRBV4-1 to TRBJ1-2, with TRBD1 matching 9 bases. V was pared by 4 bases and J by 4 bases, with 4 bases of the junction left unmatched. There are 14 residues in the CDR3. Germline CDR1 and CDR2: MGHRA and YSYEKL.

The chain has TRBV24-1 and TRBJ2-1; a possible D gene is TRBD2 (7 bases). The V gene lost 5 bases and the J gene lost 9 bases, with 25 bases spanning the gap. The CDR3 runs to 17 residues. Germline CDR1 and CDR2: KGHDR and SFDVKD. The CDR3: CATSVGLAGAPLGEQFF. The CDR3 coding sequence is TGTGCCACCAGTGTAGGGCTTGCGGGGGCCCCTCTGGGTGAGCAGTTCTTC.

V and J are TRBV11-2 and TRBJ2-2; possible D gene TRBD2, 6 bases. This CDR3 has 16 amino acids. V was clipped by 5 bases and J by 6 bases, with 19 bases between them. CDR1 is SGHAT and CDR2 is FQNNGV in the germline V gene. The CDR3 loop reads CASSQTGTWGAGELFF. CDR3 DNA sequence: TGTGCCAGCAGCCAGACGGGGACGTGGGGGGCCGGGGAGCTGTTTTTT.

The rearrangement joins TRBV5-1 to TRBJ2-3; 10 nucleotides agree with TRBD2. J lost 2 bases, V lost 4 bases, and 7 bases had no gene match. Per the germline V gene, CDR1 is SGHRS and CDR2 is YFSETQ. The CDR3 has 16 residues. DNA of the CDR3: TGCGCCAGCAGCCCCGGACTAGCGGCGAACACAGATACGCAGTATTTT. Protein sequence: CASSPGLAANTDTQYF.

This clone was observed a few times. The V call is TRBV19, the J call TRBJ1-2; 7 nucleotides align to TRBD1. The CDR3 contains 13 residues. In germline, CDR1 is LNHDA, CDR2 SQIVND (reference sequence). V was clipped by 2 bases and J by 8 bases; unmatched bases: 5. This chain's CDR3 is CASSIQGQTGYTF. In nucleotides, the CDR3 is TGTGCCAGTAGTATACAGGGACAGACGGGCTACACCTTC.